This passage covers 10 T cell receptor beta chains from one sample sequenced in a study of shared clonotypes between healthy human individuals. Selected positively for CCR7 and CD45RO-negative, naive CD8 cells excluded terminally differentiated effector memory CD45RA+ cells. Generated by immunoSEQ multiplex PCR, the TCRdb table keeps only in-frame clones and is missing some. The sample carries millions of clones, just under 95% recorded once. The sample consisted of naive CD8+ T cells sorted from blood. These receptors all come from a man younger than 30 in good health.

With regard to this clone: The sample holds other DNA sequences that translate to the same CDR3. The chain carries TRBV7-9 and TRBJ2-2, with unresolved D. V lost 8 bases to trimming and J lost 0 bases, with 7 bases between them. CDR3 length equals 13 residues. Germline lookup yields CDR1 SEHNR and CDR2 FQNEAQ (reference sequence). This CDR3 reads CASGNSNTGELFF. The CDR3 DNA is TGTGCCAGCGGAAACTCGAACACCGGGGAGCTGTTTTTT.

The chain couples TRBV19 to TRBJ1-5; no reliable D call. The germline CDR1 and CDR2 sequences are LNHDA and SQIVND (reference sequence). CDR3 length: 14 residues. The V end lost 5 bases, the J end lost 6 bases, and 14 bases lay between the germline ends. CDR3 loop: CASSPGEGGQPQHF. CDR3 DNA sequence: TGTGCCAGTAGTCCCGGGGAGGGCGGTCAGCCCCAGCATTTT.

The V gene is TRBV29-1, the J gene TRBJ1-2; no clear D. V lost 6 bases and J lost 3, with 14 bases in between. The germline V gene has CDR1 SQVTM and CDR2 ANQGSEA. The CDR3 runs 13 residues. CDR3 sequence (DNA): TGCAGCGTCGTACAAGTTGAAGACTATGGCTACACCTTC. Translation: CSVVQVEDYGYTF.

A single count supports this clone. The chain employs TRBV7-6 and TRBJ2-7; D possibly corresponds to TRBD2 (6 bases). Trimming left V 3 bases short and J 1 base short, with 7 bases between. Germline values: CDR1 SGHVS, CDR2 FNYEAQ. The CDR3 is 13 amino acids. Written as DNA, the CDR3 is TGTGCCAGCAGCTTTAGCGGTTCCTACGAGCAGTACTTC. Protein: CASSFSGSYEQYF.

To note about this clone: Other DNA sequences in the sample encode the same CDR3. CDR3: CASSLGRNTIYF. In nucleotides, the CDR3 is TGTGCCAGCAGCTTAGGGAGGAACACCATATATTTT. The chain carries TRBV7-9 and TRBJ1-3; D gene uncertain. V lost 1 base, J lost 7 bases, and 5 bases lay in between. CDR3 size: 12 residues. CDR1 and CDR2 (germline): SEHNR, FQNEAQ (reference sequence). Filled out from reference TRBV7-9 and TRBJ1-3, the complete variable domain reads DTGVSQNPRHKITKRGQNVTFRCDPISEHNRLYWYRQTLGQGPEFLTYFQNEAQLEKSRLLSDRFSAERPKGSFSTLEIQRTEQGDSAMYLCASSLGRNTIYFGEGSWLTVV.

The sample holds one count of this clone. The rearrangement uses TRBV10-3 and TRBJ2-7, with 8 bases identical to TRBD2. The germline CDR1 and CDR2 sequences are ENHRY and SYGVKD. The CDR3 is 14 residues long. Trimming at V came to 3 bases and at J to 3 bases, leaving 4 bases not matched to a gene. CDR3: CAISDGSGDYEQYF. DNA for the CDR3: TGTGCCATCAGTGACGGTAGCGGGGACTACGAGCAGTACTTC.

The gene calls are TRBV29-1 and TRBJ2-7; no reliable D call. The germline V and J ends were trimmed by 4 bases and 0 bases, with 13 bases remaining between them. Germline lookup yields CDR1 SQVTM and CDR2 ANQGSEA. The CDR3 covers 14 residues. CDR3 in DNA: TGCAGCGTTGGGACCCGGACGGACTCCTACGAGCAGTACTTC. Protein sequence: CSVGTRTDSYEQYF.

In the case of this clone: This specimen includes other DNA sequences encoding the same CDR3. The genes are TRBV28 and TRBJ2-1, with D perhaps matching TRBD1 (6 bases). The CDR3 has 12 residues. Germline CDR1 and CDR2: MDHEN and SYDVKM. Trimming removed 3 bases from V and 7 bases from J, with 7 bases in between. The CDR3 coding sequence is TGTGCCAGCAGTTTCAGGGGAAATGAGCAGTTCTTC. Its translation: CASSFRGNEQFF.

In DNA, the CDR3 is TGTGCCAGTAGTATAGACGAGGTGGGCAATGAGCAGTTCTTC. Its translation: CASSIDEVGNEQFF. V is TRBV19 and J is TRBJ2-1; D is unresolved. The CDR3 consists of 14 residues. The germline V and J ends were trimmed by 0 bases and 6 bases, with 9 bases remaining between them. Germline V lookup: CDR1 LNHDA, CDR2 SQIVND (reference sequence).

The gene calls are TRBV9 and TRBJ2-2; 7 nucleotides line up with TRBD2. Germline assignment: CDR1 SGDLS and CDR2 YYNGEE. Trimming took 0 bases from V and 7 from J; bases not matched to a gene: 3. The CDR3 contains 14 residues. Written as DNA, the CDR3 is TGTGCCAGCAGCGTAGCGGGGGGAAACGGGGAGCTGTTTTTT. Encoded protein: CASSVAGGNGELFF.